The present entry profiles one TCR beta chain with its context. RNA amounts of about 0.5 to 1 ug underwent reverse transcription with random hexamers. In TCRdb, the immunoSEQ multiplex PCR reads were re-called with MiXCR into one record per CDR3 protein. The table lists about 100,000 distinct CDR3 sequences, roughly 96% of them singletons, with around 0.3% in the top ten. The germline V gene has CDR1 SNHLY and CDR2 FYNNEI. The V end was cut by 1 base, the J end by 9 bases, with 20 bases between. The CDR3 has 16 residues. TEMRA cells were enriched by FACS, and CD4+ and CD8+ T cells were negatively isolated. The data stem from a study of CD8 T cells in Susac syndrome. The wider study: Susac syndrome patients were untreated, on corticosteroids with some adding intravenous immunoglobulin, or on intravenous immunoglobulin only.

Material: CD8+ T cells from PBMCs. The genes are TRBV2 and TRBJ2-3; tentative D call: TRBD2 (8 bases). The sequence was collected from a human donor with Susac syndrome. CDR3 protein: CASSEVGSGAQGTQYF. In DNA, the CDR3 is TGTGCCAGCAGTGAAGTAGGTAGCGGGGCACAGGGGACGCAGTATTTT.